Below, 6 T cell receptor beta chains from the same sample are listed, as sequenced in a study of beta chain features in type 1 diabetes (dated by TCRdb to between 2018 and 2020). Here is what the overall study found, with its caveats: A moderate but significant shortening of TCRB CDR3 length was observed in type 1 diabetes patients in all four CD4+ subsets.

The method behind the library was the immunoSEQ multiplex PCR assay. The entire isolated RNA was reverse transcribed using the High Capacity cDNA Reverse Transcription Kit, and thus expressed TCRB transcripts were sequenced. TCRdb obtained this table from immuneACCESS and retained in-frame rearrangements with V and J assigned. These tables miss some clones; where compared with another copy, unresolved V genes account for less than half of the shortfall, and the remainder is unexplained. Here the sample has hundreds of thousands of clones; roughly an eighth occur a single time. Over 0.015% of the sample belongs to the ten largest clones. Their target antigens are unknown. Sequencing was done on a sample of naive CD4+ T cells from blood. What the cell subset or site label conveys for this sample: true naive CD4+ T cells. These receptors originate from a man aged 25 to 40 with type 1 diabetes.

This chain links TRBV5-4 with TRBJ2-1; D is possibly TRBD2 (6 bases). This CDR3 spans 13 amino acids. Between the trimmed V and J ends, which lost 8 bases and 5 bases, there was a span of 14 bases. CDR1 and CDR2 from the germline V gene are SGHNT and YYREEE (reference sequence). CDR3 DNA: TGTGCCAGTAACGGAGGGCCGAACAATGAGCAGTTCTTC. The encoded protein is CASNGGPNNEQFF.

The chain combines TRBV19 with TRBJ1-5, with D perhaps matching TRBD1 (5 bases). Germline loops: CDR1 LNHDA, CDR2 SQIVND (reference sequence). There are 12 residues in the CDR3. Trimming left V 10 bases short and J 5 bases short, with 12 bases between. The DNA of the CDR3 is TGTGCCACCGGGGGTAGGGATCAGCCCCAGCATTTT. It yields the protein CATGGRDQPQHF.

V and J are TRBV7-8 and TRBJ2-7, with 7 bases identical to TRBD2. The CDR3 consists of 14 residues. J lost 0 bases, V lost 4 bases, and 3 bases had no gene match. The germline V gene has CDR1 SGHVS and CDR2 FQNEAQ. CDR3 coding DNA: TGTGCCAGCAGCTCCAAGCGGGACTCCTACGAGCAGTACTTC. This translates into CASSSKRDSYEQYF.

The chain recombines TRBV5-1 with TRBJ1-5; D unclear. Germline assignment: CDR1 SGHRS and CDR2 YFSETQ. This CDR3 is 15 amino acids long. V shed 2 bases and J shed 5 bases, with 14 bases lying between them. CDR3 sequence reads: CASSFRGESYQPQHF. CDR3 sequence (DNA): TGCGCCAGCAGCTTCCGAGGTGAATCGTATCAGCCCCAGCATTTT.

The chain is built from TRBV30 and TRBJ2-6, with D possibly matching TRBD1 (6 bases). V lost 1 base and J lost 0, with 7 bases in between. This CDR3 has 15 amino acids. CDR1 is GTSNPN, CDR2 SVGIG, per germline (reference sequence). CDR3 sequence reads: CAWSDRASGANVLTF. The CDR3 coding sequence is TGTGCCTGGAGTGACAGGGCCTCTGGGGCCAACGTCCTGACTTTC.

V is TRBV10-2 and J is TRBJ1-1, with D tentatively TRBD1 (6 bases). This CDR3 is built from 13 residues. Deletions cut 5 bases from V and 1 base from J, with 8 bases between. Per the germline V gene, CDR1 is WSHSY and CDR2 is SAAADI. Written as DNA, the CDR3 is TGCGCCAGCAGTTCACAGGGGAACACTGAAGCTTTCTTT. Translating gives CASSSQGNTEAFF.